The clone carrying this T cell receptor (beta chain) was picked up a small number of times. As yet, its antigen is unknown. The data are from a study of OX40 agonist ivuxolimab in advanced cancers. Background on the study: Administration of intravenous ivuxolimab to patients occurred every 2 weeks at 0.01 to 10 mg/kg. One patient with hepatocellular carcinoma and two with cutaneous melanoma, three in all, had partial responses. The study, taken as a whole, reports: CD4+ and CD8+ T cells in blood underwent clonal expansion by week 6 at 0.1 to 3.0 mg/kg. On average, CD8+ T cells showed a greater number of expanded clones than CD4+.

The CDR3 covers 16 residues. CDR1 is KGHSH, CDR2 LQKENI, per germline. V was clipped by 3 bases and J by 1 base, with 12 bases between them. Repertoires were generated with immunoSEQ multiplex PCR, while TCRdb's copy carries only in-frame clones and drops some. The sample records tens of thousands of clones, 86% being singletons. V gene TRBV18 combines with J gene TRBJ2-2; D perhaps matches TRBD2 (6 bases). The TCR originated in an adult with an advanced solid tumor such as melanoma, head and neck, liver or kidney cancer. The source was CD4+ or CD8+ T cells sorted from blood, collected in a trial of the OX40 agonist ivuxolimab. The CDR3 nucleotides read TGTGCCAGCTCACCTCCGGGACTCCGGAACACCGGGGAGCTGTTTTTT. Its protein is CASSPPGLRNTGELFF.